A selection of T cell receptor beta chains follows, all from one sample in a study of blood T cell repertoires in COVID-19. Repertoires were generated with immunoSEQ multiplex PCR, while TCRdb's copy carries only in-frame clones and drops some. The sample lists over 200,000 clones, roughly nine tenths occurring once. The sequenced material came from peripheral blood. These receptors all stem from a man aged 35 to 55 who had recovered from COVID-19. CDR3s include the opening cysteine and the closing phenylalanine or tryptophan. A D gene is named only where the DNA matches it firmly. Clone size appears in some rows only: once, few, many, or a class for an expanded clone.

J: TRBJ1-2
size: .
V: TRBV7-2
D: .
length: 12
DNA: TGTGCCAGACCTGCGGGGGGGTATGGCTACACCTTC
CDR3: CARPAGGYGYTF

J: TRBJ2-7
size: .
V: TRBV11-2
D: TRBD1
length: 16
DNA: TGTGCCAGCAGCTTAGCCCAACAGGGGTACGGCTACGAGCAGTACTTC
CDR3: CASSLAQQGYGYEQYF

J: TRBJ2-7
size: .
V: TRBV10-3
D: TRBD1
length: 14
DNA: TGTGCCATCAGGCCGGGACAGGGGCTGGTCGAGCAGTACTTC
CDR3: CAIRPGQGLVEQYF

J: TRBJ2-7
size: .
V: TRBV3-1/TRBV3-2
D: TRBD2
length: 19
DNA: TGTGCCAGCAGCCAGGGCCGTCGGCTAGCGGGGGGTCCTCCCTACGAGCAGTACTTC
CDR3: CASSQGRRLAGGPPYEQYF

J: TRBJ2-7
size: .
V: TRBV18
D: .
length: 14
DNA: TGTGCCAGCTCACCAAACAGGACCTCCTACGAGCAGTACTTC
CDR3: CASSPNRTSYEQYF

J: TRBJ2-1
size: .
V: TRBV29-1
D: TRBD2
length: 15
DNA: TGCAGCGTTGGGACTAGCGGGAGGGTAGGCAATGAGCAGTTCTTC
CDR3: CSVGTSGRVGNEQFF

J: TRBJ1-1
size: .
V: TRBV28
D: .
length: 13
DNA: TGTGCCAGCAGTTTTCACGGGAACACTGAAGCTTTCTTT
CDR3: CASSFHGNTEAFF

J: TRBJ1-1
size: once
V: TRBV15
D: .
length: 14
DNA: TGTGCCACCAGCAGAGATCACAGGGCCACTGAAGCTTTCTTT
CDR3: CATSRDHRATEAFF

J: TRBJ2-2
size: few
V: TRBV11-2
D: TRBD2
length: 15
DNA: TGTGCCAGCAGCTTAGGACTAGCGGGCACCGGGGAGCTGTTTTTT
CDR3: CASSLGLAGTGELFF

J: TRBJ1-2
size: .
V: TRBV3-1/TRBV3-2
D: TRBD1
length: 19
DNA: TGTGCCAGCAGCCGACCGCCCTCGGACAGGGCCCCGTGTTTGGGTGGCTACACCTTC
CDR3: CASSRPPSDRAPCLGGYTF

J: TRBJ1-2
size: .
V: TRBV7-2
D: .
length: 15
DNA: TGTGCCAGCAGCTTAGTCGGGGGAACTAACTATGGCTACACCTTC
CDR3: CASSLVGGTNYGYTF

J: TRBJ2-5
size: .
V: TRBV11-2
D: .
length: 15
DNA: TGTGCCAGCAGCTTAGAACCTAGTTCCGTTGAGACCCAGTACTTC
CDR3: CASSLEPSSVETQYF

J: TRBJ1-1
size: .
V: TRBV4-2
D: .
length: 15
DNA: TGTGCCAGCAGCCAAGTGACAGCAGCGAACACTGAAGCTTTCTTT
CDR3: CASSQVTAANTEAFF

J: TRBJ2-5
size: .
V: TRBV6-5
D: .
length: 13
DNA: TGTGCCAGCAGTCGCCGAAGGGGAGAGACCCAGTACTTC
CDR3: CASSRRRGETQYF

J: TRBJ1-6
size: .
V: TRBV6-1
D: TRBD1
length: 15
DNA: TGTGCCAGCAGTGAAGCTACAGGGGCTGGGTCACCCCTCCACTTT
CDR3: CASSEATGAGSPLHF

J: TRBJ2-4
size: few
V: TRBV5-6
D: .
length: 15
DNA: TGTGCCAGCAGCCCCCCGGGGCAGGGGGGTAACATTCAGTACTTC
CDR3: CASSPPGQGGNIQYF

J: TRBJ2-3
size: .
V: TRBV13
D: TRBD2
length: 16
DNA: TGTGCCAGCAGCTTCGGAGGCGGGGGGGCAACAGATACGCAGTATTTT
CDR3: CASSFGGGGATDTQYF

J: TRBJ2-1
size: .
V: TRBV2
D: TRBD2
length: 15
DNA: TGTGCCAGCAGGGTAGCGGGAGGGCCAGGAAATGAGCAGTTCTTC
CDR3: CASRVAGGPGNEQFF

J: TRBJ1-2
size: .
V: TRBV18
D: .
length: 14
DNA: TGTGCCAGCTCACCCTCAGGACAGCACTATGGCTACACCTTC
CDR3: CASSPSGQHYGYTF

J: TRBJ1-5
size: .
V: TRBV6-2/TRBV6-3
D: .
length: 15
DNA: TGTGCCAGCAGTTCGTCGTCGCGAGGGCGCCAGCCCCAGCATTTT
CDR3: CASSSSSRGRQPQHF

J: TRBJ2-7
size: .
V: TRBV19
D: TRBD2
length: 18
DNA: TGTGCCAGTAGTACGGGGACTAGCGGGATGGTAGGGTCGGACGAGCAGTACTTC
CDR3: CASSTGTSGMVGSDEQYF

J: TRBJ1-2
size: .
V: TRBV7-9
D: .
length: 15
DNA: TGTGCCAGCAGCTTAGGCGGAATAGTTAGCTATGGCTACACCTTC
CDR3: CASSLGGIVSYGYTF

J: TRBJ2-5
size: .
V: TRBV7-2
D: .
length: 14
DNA: TGTGCCAGCAGCTTAGGACCGGGAGTGGAGACCCAGTACTTC
CDR3: CASSLGPGVETQYF

J: TRBJ2-7
size: .
V: TRBV5-6
D: .
length: 14
DNA: TGTGCCAGCAGCTTTAGCCCGATAACATTCGGGCAGTACTTC
CDR3: CASSFSPITFGQYF

J: TRBJ1-4
size: .
V: TRBV19
D: TRBD1
length: 14
DNA: TGTGCCAGTAGTACAGGGGGATCTAATGAAAAACTGTTTTTT
CDR3: CASSTGGSNEKLFF

J: TRBJ1-1
size: once
V: TRBV27
D: TRBD1
length: 15
DNA: TGTGCCAGCAGTACTTGGACAGGGCAGAACACTGAAGCTTTCTTT
CDR3: CASSTWTGQNTEAFF

J: TRBJ1-2
size: .
V: TRBV6-5
D: .
length: 15
DNA: TGTGCCAGCAGTCGCCGACAGTCTGACTTCTATGGCTACACCTTC
CDR3: CASSRRQSDFYGYTF

J: TRBJ1-6
size: .
V: TRBV10-3
D: TRBD1
length: 17
DNA: TGTGCCATCAGTGGGACAGGGGGGAGCTCCTATAATTCACCCCTCCACTTT
CDR3: CAISGTGGSSYNSPLHF

J: TRBJ1-4
size: .
V: TRBV27
D: .
length: 14
DNA: TGTGCCAGCAGACCGCCGGGGACTAATGAAAAACTGTTTTTT
CDR3: CASRPPGTNEKLFF

J: TRBJ2-7
size: .
V: TRBV12-3/TRBV12-4
D: .
length: 13
DNA: TGTGCCAGCAGTTTTGTTATTACCTACGAGCAGTACTTC
CDR3: CASSFVITYEQYF

J: TRBJ2-3
size: once
V: TRBV7-2
D: TRBD2
length: 16
DNA: TGTGCCAGCAGCCAAAAGCGGGGTGGCGAGCCAGATACGCAGTATTTT
CDR3: CASSQKRGGEPDTQYF

J: TRBJ2-2
size: .
V: TRBV18
D: TRBD1
length: 17
DNA: TGTGCCAGCTCACCAGGATCGGCAGGGGGCTTAACCGGGGAGCTGTTTTTT
CDR3: CASSPGSAGGLTGELFF